This TCR beta chain is from a study of T cell repertoires in cytomegalovirus infection. Study at large: It was recently identified HLA-C-restricted and well-studied HLA-B-restricted CMV epitopes that the study used. Evidence of both CMV infection and a matching HLA type came from public TCR beta signatures. Study-level results: Based on cumulative public TCR beta family frequency, carriers of CMV plus the relevant HLA were identified. There were HLA-C-restricted CMV-specific TCR beta clonotypes dominating the ex vivo response.

TCRdb called the reads again in MiXCR, with one record for every CDR3 protein. Here the sample spans around 770,000 distinct CDR3 sequences, about 29% being singletons. This clonotype was detected a few times. What it binds is not known. The germline V gene encodes CDR1 MNHNS and CDR2 SASEGT. The CDR3 contains 15 residues. J was trimmed by 4 bases and V by 5 bases; bases with no gene match: 5. This TCR came from a human donor in good health (CMV status not recorded). Some clones in this sample may be carry-over from other donors' samples. This specimen was cultured CD8+ T cells from PBMCs, taken from culture after CMV antigen stimulation. The V gene is TRBV6-1, the J gene TRBJ1-1, with TRBD1 matching 12 bases. The CDR3 here is CASSRDRGLGTEAFF. CDR3 DNA: TGTGCCAGCAGTCGGGACAGGGGGCTAGGCACTGAAGCTTTCTTT.